Described below is a single TCR beta chain sequence and its context. What it binds is unknown. The data stem from a study of memory CD4+ T cells and cytomegalovirus serostatus. Study-wide context: Donors were healthy Belgian adults, 10 or so CMV seropositive and 20 to 25 seronegative.

V was cut by 6 bases and J by 4 bases, with 18 bases left in between. The CDR3 contains 16 residues. Germline CDR1 and CDR2: SGHAT and FQDESV (reference sequence). Study observations and caveats: The CMV-associated TCR signature appears largely within the CD4+ memory repertoire.

In the original workflow: Out-of-frame sequences were removed, leaving about 2,300,000 distinct TCRbeta sequences. Sequencing used immunoSEQ multiplex PCR; TCRdb keeps in-frame clones, though not all of them. D and trimming come from the DNA, and the V and J calls and clone size come from that table. The sample lists roughly 60,000 clones; roughly 81% were seen once. The sort gate was single viable CD3+CD4+CD8-CD45RO+ cells for memory CD4+ T cells. The TCR sequence derives from an adult in good health and CMV-seronegative. Sample: memory CD4+ T cells from blood. The rearrangement links TRBV11-1 to TRBJ2-2, with D perhaps matching TRBD1 (5 bases). The chain's CDR3 is CASRNPLRQSTGELFF. CDR3 bases: TGTGCCAGCAGGAACCCATTGAGACAGAGCACCGGGGAGCTGTTTTTT.